This T cell receptor (beta chain) originates from a study of early T cells in non-severe SARS-CoV-2 infection. Study-wide context: Investigators sequenced bulk RNA drawn from unsorted whole blood, and chains remained unpaired.

Germline lookup yields CDR1 SGHNT and CDR2 YENEEA. V gave up 7 bases and J gave up 5 bases, with 18 bases separating them. The CDR3 is 15 amino acids. The library protocol tagged individual cDNA molecules with unique molecular identifiers. TCRdb fed the 5' RACE reads into MiXCR, producing one record per CDR3 protein. The table has 70,000 to 90,000 distinct CDR3 sequences, 15% to 19% seen once. This clonotype has just a few counts. This chain joins TRBV11-3 and TRBJ2-1; TRBD1 is a possible D gene (5 bases). The TCR was taken from an adult who was a healthcare worker with PCR-confirmed SARS-CoV-2 infection or an uninfected control (not recorded which). The sequencing sample was made of whole blood. This chain's CDR3 is CASIPRNRTDNEQFF. CDR3 DNA: TGTGCCAGCATCCCTCGGAACAGGACCGACAATGAGCAGTTCTTC.